The rows below give T cell receptor beta chains drawn from one sample of a study of T cell therapy after organ transplantation. This table comes from immunoSEQ multiplex PCR, and its TCRdb copy is limited to in-frame clones, with some not included. Found here are fewer than 25,000 clones, about four fifths of them singletons; the top ten hold around a tenth. The antigens these receptors bind are not known. Sequenced here: CD8+ T cells from blood, sampled after autologous CMV-specific T cell therapy. Source of these receptors: a human patient who had received a solid organ transplant and had CMV disease. Some T cells may possibly be graft donor cells. CDR3s include the opening cysteine and the closing phenylalanine or tryptophan. D genes are given only for firm matches. Not all rows give a size; the values are once, few, many and, for expanded clones, a class.

D,J,V,size,CDR3,DNA
TRBD1,TRBJ2-2,TRBV15,.,CATSISGGVGTGELFF,TGTGCCACCAGCATATCAGGGGGCGTGGGGACCGGGGAGCTGTTTTTT
.,TRBJ2-1,TRBV6-4,.,CASSEEDRNEQFF,TGTGCCAGCAGTGAAGAAGACAGGAATGAGCAGTTCTTC
.,TRBJ2-7,TRBV10-2,.,CASSELAVYEQYF,TGCGCCAGCAGTGAACTAGCAGTTTACGAGCAGTACTTC
.,TRBJ2-5,TRBV6-5,.,CASIGLQQQETQYF,TGTGCCAGCATCGGGCTTCAACAACAAGAGACCCAGTACTTC
TRBD2,TRBJ2-3,TRBV9,.,CASSPGGMTDTQYF,TGTGCCAGCAGCCCCGGGGGGATGACAGATACGCAGTATTTT
.,TRBJ2-7,TRBV2,.,CASSGQGASYEQYF,TGTGCCAGCAGTGGGCAAGGGGCCTCCTACGAGCAGTACTTC
.,TRBJ1-2,TRBV9,.,CASSGWTAPNYGYTF,TGTGCCAGCAGCGGATGGACAGCGCCGAACTATGGCTACACCTTC
TRBD1,TRBJ2-7,TRBV6-5,.,CASSQGQAVYEQYF,TGTGCCAGCAGCCAAGGACAGGCTGTCTACGAGCAGTACTTC
TRBD2,TRBJ2-3,TRBV11-2,.,CASSLFLAGYTDTQYF,TGTGCCAGCAGCTTATTCCTAGCGGGTTACACAGATACGCAGTATTTT
TRBD2,TRBJ2-5,TRBV4-2,.,CASSQDNAGGPETQYF,TGTGCCAGCAGCCAAGATAACGCGGGGGGGCCTGAGACCCAGTACTTC
.,TRBJ1-1,TRBV6-1,.,CASSEASGENTEAFF,TGTGCCAGCAGTGAAGCCTCCGGGGAGAACACTGAAGCTTTCTTT
.,TRBJ2-7,TRBV9,.,CASSVDGNPYEQYF,TGTGCCAGCAGCGTAGACGGGAACCCCTACGAGCAGTACTTC
TRBD2,TRBJ2-1,TRBV18,.,CASSPLVAGAHEQFF,TGTGCCAGCTCTCCCTTGGTAGCGGGAGCCCATGAGCAGTTCTTC
TRBD1,TRBJ2-7,TRBV6-6,.,CASSWGQDNLREQYF,TGTGCCAGCAGTTGGGGACAGGATAACCTACGGGAGCAGTACTTC
.,TRBJ2-7,TRBV7-9,few,CASSLAGHLYEQYF,TGTGCCAGCAGCTTAGCAGGGCACCTCTACGAGCAGTACTTC
.,TRBJ1-1,TRBV6-1,.,CASSEGGTEAFF,TGTGCCAGCAGTGAAGGGGGCACTGAAGCTTTCTTT
.,TRBJ1-4,TRBV30,.,CAWSQFGGLANEKLFF,TGTGCCTGGAGTCAGTTCGGGGGCCTTGCTAATGAAAAACTGTTTTTT
.,TRBJ1-1,TRBV2,few,CASIPTPGQNTEAFF,TGTGCCAGCATTCCGACCCCCGGGCAGAACACTGAAGCTTTCTTT
TRBD1,TRBJ2-7,TRBV10-3,.,CASSVQGHEQYF,TGTGCCAGCAGTGTACAGGGGCACGAGCAGTACTTC
.,TRBJ2-4,TRBV21-1,once,CASSKENGQLELIQYF,TGTGCCAGCAGCAAAGAAAATGGACAGCTCGAGCTCATTCAGTACTTC
TRBD2,TRBJ2-7,TRBV19,.,CASNPGLATYEQYF,TGTGCCAGTAATCCGGGACTAGCGACCTACGAGCAGTACTTC
.,TRBJ2-1,TRBV11-3,.,CASSPPSSYNEQFF,TGTGCCAGCAGCCCCCCGAGCTCCTACAATGAGCAGTTCTTC
.,TRBJ2-2,TRBV19,.,CASSRNRVGGGELFF,TGTGCCAGTAGTCGAAACAGGGTGGGAGGCGGGGAGCTGTTTTTT
TRBD1,TRBJ2-7,TRBV7-2,.,CASSPGIGTGLSYEQYF,TGTGCCAGCAGCCCTGGGATCGGGACAGGGCTTTCTTACGAGCAGTACTTC
.,TRBJ2-3,TRBV10-3,.,CAISESRVDTQYF,TGTGCCATCAGTGAGTCTAGGGTGGATACGCAGTATTTT
.,TRBJ1-2,TRBV5-6,.,CASSLSLGGGGYTF,TGTGCCAGCAGCTTGAGTCTAGGGGGTGGTGGCTACACCTTC
TRBD2,TRBJ2-3,TRBV7-9,.,CASSLGRGEGTDTQYF,TGTGCCAGCAGCTTAGGGCGGGGGGAAGGCACAGATACGCAGTATTTT
TRBD1,TRBJ1-2,TRBV4-3,few,CASSQDVGGGKNYGYTF,TGCGCCAGCAGCCAAGATGTCGGAGGGGGCAAGAACTATGGCTACACCTTC
TRBD2,TRBJ2-1,TRBV30,.,CAWGTSGHNEQFF,TGTGCCTGGGGGACTAGCGGTCACAATGAGCAGTTCTTC
.,TRBJ2-1,TRBV5-6,few,CASSLNWNEQFF,TGTGCCAGCAGCTTGAACTGGAATGAGCAGTTCTTC
.,TRBJ2-7,TRBV4-1,.,CASSQDLDPEQYF,TGCGCCAGCAGCCAAGATTTGGACCCCGAGCAGTACTTC
.,TRBJ1-1,TRBV19,.,CASSIPQLEAFF,TGTGCCAGTAGTATCCCACAGCTTGAAGCTTTCTTT
.,TRBJ1-1,TRBV11-2,.,CASSFPSGLDTEAFF,TGTGCCAGCAGCTTTCCCTCGGGGTTAGACACTGAAGCTTTCTTT
.,TRBJ2-5,TRBV29-1,.,CSVGGDTKRGGTQYF,TGCAGCGTGGGGGGGGACACCAAACGTGGGGGGACCCAGTACTTC
.,TRBJ2-3,TRBV15,once,CATRNGGSGHTDTQYF,TGTGCCACCAGGAACGGAGGTAGCGGCCACACAGATACGCAGTATTTT
.,TRBJ2-7,TRBV7-2,.,CASTVMRVRGIQFEQYF,TGTGCCAGCACCGTCATGAGGGTTCGGGGTATACAGTTCGAGCAGTACTTC
.,TRBJ1-2,TRBV4-1,once,CASSQVEGYSAGYTF,TGCGCCAGCAGCCAAGTGGAGGGGTACAGCGCCGGCTACACCTTC
TRBD1,TRBJ1-5,TRBV19,.,CASSSEGQNSNQPQHF,TGTGCCAGTAGCAGCGAGGGACAGAATAGCAATCAGCCCCAGCATTTT
.,TRBJ1-1,TRBV6-1,.,CASSEGLENTEAFF,TGTGCCAGCAGTGAAGGGTTAGAGAACACTGAAGCTTTCTTT
.,TRBJ1-5,TRBV30,.,CAWSVLNGDNQPQHF,TGTGCCTGGAGTGTACTCAATGGCGACAATCAGCCCCAGCATTTT
.,TRBJ2-7,TRBV6-5,.,CASITHGDSNYEQYF,TGTGCCAGCATCACACATGGAGACAGCAACTACGAGCAGTACTTC
.,TRBJ2-7,TRBV6-4,.,CASSDETGSFSYEQYF,TGTGCCAGCAGTGACGAGACGGGCAGTTTCTCCTACGAGCAGTACTTC
TRBD1,TRBJ1-2,TRBV7-2,.,CASSQGASYGYTF,TGTGCCAGCAGCCAGGGGGCGAGCTATGGCTACACCTTC
.,TRBJ2-7,TRBV4-3,.,CASSQGQFSYEQYF,TGCGCCAGCAGCCAAGGACAGTTCTCCTACGAGCAGTACTTC
TRBD2,TRBJ2-1,TRBV10-2,.,CASSDRGLAWNEQFF,TGCGCCAGCAGTGACCGTGGACTAGCTTGGAATGAGCAGTTCTTC
TRBD1,TRBJ1-6,TRBV4-3,few,CASSQDLGQGYNSPLHF,TGCGCCAGCAGCCAAGACCTCGGACAGGGTTATAATTCACCCCTCCACTTT
TRBD2,TRBJ2-1,TRBV27,.,CASSWGTSGYYNEQFF,TGTGCCAGCAGTTGGGGGACTAGCGGGTACTACAATGAGCAGTTCTTC
TRBD1,TRBJ2-2,TRBV5-1,.,CASSPSRTGVNTGELFF,TGCGCCAGCAGCCCCTCCCGGACAGGGGTAAACACCGGGGAGCTGTTTTTT
.,TRBJ1-5,TRBV10-3,.,CAISEGQNNQPQHF,TGTGCCATCAGTGAGGGACAAAACAATCAGCCCCAGCATTTT
TRBD2,TRBJ2-1,TRBV19,.,CASSPRFSSGGFGEQFF,TGTGCCAGTAGTCCCCGTTTTTCGAGCGGGGGGTTCGGTGAGCAGTTCTTC